This T cell receptor beta chain was found in a study of beta chain features in type 1 diabetes. Study results and caveats: Among all four CD4+ subsets, Type 1 diabetes patients had TCRB CDR3s that were moderately but significantly shorter.

With respect to this clone: Its antigen remains unidentified.

Every bit of the isolated RNA underwent reverse transcription, so sequencing read expressed TCRB transcripts. The repertoire was sequenced with immunoSEQ multiplex PCR; TCRdb's copy has only in-frame clones and lacks some. The sample records hundreds of thousands of clones, 13% being singletons. This CDR3 contains 11 residues. V was pared by 2 bases and J by 11 bases, with 2 bases of the junction left unmatched. Germline assignment: CDR1 SEHNR and CDR2 FQNEAQ (reference sequence). The genes are TRBV7-9 and TRBJ1-1, with 7 bases lining up with TRBD1. The sequence came from a man younger than 30 with type 1 diabetes. Material for sequencing was naive CD4+ T cells from blood. CDR3 sequence reads: CASSLKGAAFF. The DNA for the CDR3 is TGTGCCAGCAGCTTAAAGGGGGCTGCTTTCTTT. The variable domain in full, with the rest retrieved from reference TRBV7-9 and TRBJ1-1, is DTGVSQNPRHKITKRGQNVTFRCDPISEHNRLYWYRQTLGQGPEFLTYFQNEAQLEKSRLLSDRFSAERPKGSFSTLEIQRTEQGDSAMYLCASSLKGAAFFGQGTRLTVV.